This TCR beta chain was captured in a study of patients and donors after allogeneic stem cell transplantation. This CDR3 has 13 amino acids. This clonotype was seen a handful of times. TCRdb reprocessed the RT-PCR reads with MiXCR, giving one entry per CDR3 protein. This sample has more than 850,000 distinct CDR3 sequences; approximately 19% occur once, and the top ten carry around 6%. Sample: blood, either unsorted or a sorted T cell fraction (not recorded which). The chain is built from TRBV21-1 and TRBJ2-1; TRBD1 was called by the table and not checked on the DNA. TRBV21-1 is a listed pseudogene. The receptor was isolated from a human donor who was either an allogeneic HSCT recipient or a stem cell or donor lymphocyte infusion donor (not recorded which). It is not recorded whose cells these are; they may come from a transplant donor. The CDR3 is CGSKPGKSSEQFF. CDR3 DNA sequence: TGTGGGTCCAAACCGGGCAAATCGAGCGAGCAGTTCTTC.